These T cell receptor beta chains were read from a single sample in a study of cytomegalovirus exposure and HLA in healthy donors. Profiled with immunoSEQ multiplex PCR; TCRdb holds only in-frame clones, not every one. The repertoire includes 65,000 to 85,000 clones, just over 70% of them detected once, and roughly 5.2% sits in the top ten. Input material: PBMCs. These receptors were collected from a man aged 55 to 69 in good health and CMV-seropositive. CDR3s include the opening cysteine and the closing phenylalanine or tryptophan. The order of the fields is J gene, V gene, clone size, D gene, CDR3 DNA, CDR3 protein. The D gene is left open where the match is weak. Some rows mark clone size as missing; the rest say once, few, many or name a class of expanded clone.

TRBJ2-7 TRBV5-1 . TRBD1 TGCGCCAGCAGCCGGACAGGGGGCAGGGCGGACGAGCAGTACTTC CASSRTGGRADEQYF
TRBJ1-2 TRBV5-1 few . TGCGCCAGCAGCTTGTCAGGGGATATCAACTATGGCTACACCTTC CASSLSGDINYGYTF
TRBJ2-2 TRBV11-2 . TRBD2 TGTGCCAGCAGCTTAGTGGGACTAGCGGGAGTGAACGGGGAGCTGTTTTTT CASSLVGLAGVNGELFF
TRBJ2-7 TRBV18 . TRBD1 TGTGCCAGCTCACTGACAGGGACCGAGCAGTACTTC CASSLTGTEQYF
TRBJ1-2 TRBV19 . . TGTGCCAGTAGTGCAGTACAGGCTAACTATGGCTACACCTTC CASSAVQANYGYTF
TRBJ1-4 TRBV4-3 . . TGCGCCAGCAGCCAAGGCTGGATGGGCACGGAAAAACTGTTTTTT CASSQGWMGTEKLFF
TRBJ1-1 TRBV10-2 . . TGCGCCAGCAGTGGGCAGGGGCTTCGCACTGAAGCTTTCTTT CASSGQGLRTEAFF
TRBJ2-3 TRBV29-1 . TRBD2 TGCAGCGTGACTACTAGCGGGAGGTTATATACGCAGTATTTT CSVTTSGRLYTQYF
TRBJ2-3 TRBV15 . TRBD2 TGTGCCACCAACGGGGGGGCGCGCATCGCAGATACGCAGTATTTT CATNGGARIADTQYF
TRBJ2-3 TRBV7-9 few . TGTTCCAGCAGCTCGTACACAGATACGCAGTATTTT CSSSSYTDTQYF
TRBJ2-3 TRBV27 once TRBD1 TGTGCCAGCAGGGTGACAGGGAGCACAAATACGCAGTATTTT CASRVTGSTNTQYF
TRBJ2-2 TRBV27 . . TGTGCCAGCTCTCAAAGAGGCACTAACACCGGGGAGCTGTTTTTT CASSQRGTNTGELFF
TRBJ2-1 TRBV2 . TRBD2 TGTGCCAGCATCCTTAGCGGGGGGGCTTTTGAGCAGTTCTTC CASILSGGAFEQFF
TRBJ2-2 TRBV6-6 . . TGTGCCAGCACCCCACGTGGCGGTGACGGGGAGCTGTTTTTT CASTPRGGDGELFF
TRBJ1-2 TRBV30 . . TGTGCCTGGAGTGTAACCGGGGGGCTAAGTGGCTACACCTTC CAWSVTGGLSGYTF
TRBJ2-3 TRBV5-1 . . TGCGCCAGCAGCTTACAACCGGGACTGATAGATACGCAGTATTTT CASSLQPGLIDTQYF
TRBJ1-2 TRBV19 once TRBD1 TGTGCCAGTAGCCTGGACAGGGGGGGATATGGCTACACCTTC CASSLDRGGYGYTF
TRBJ2-5 TRBV18 . TRBD2 TGTGCCAGCTCACCAAATGTCCTAGCGGAGGGAGAGACCCAGTACTTC CASSPNVLAEGETQYF
TRBJ1-2 TRBV6-5 . TRBD1 TGTGCCAGCAGTTTCCCCCGAGTCGAGGGGGCGCGGGGCTACACCTTC CASSFPRVEGARGYTF
TRBJ2-1 TRBV29-1 . TRBD2 TGCAGCGTTGATCCAGGACTAGCGGGATACAATGAGCAGTTCTTC CSVDPGLAGYNEQFF
TRBJ2-7 TRBV9 . . TGTGCCAGCAGCAAAACCGCCGGACTTTCCTACGAGCAGTACTTC CASSKTAGLSYEQYF
TRBJ2-3 TRBV11-1 . TRBD2 TGTGCCAGCAGCCTACGGTCTAGCGGGAGCTTCCCTTCTACAGATACGCAGTATTTT CASSLRSSGSFPSTDTQYF
TRBJ2-7 TRBV28 . . TGTGCCAGCGCTTCAGGGGGGACCTACGAGCAGTACTTC CASASGGTYEQYF
TRBJ2-3 TRBV7-9 . TRBD2 TGTGCCAGCAGCATCTCTAGCGGTAGCACAGATACGCAGTATTTT CASSISSGSTDTQYF
TRBJ1-4 TRBV7-9 few TRBD1 TGTGCCAGCAGTCAAGGGACAGGGGTTGAAAAACTGTTTTTT CASSQGTGVEKLFF
TRBJ2-7 TRBV5-1 . . TGCGCCAGCAGCTTCGCTCTTCTGGCAGGGCCTTTCGTCAACGAGCAGTACTTC CASSFALLAGPFVNEQYF
TRBJ2-3 TRBV6-4 . TRBD1 TGTGCCAGCAGTGACGAGTTTACAGGGGGAGCCCACACAGATACGCAGTATTTT CASSDEFTGGAHTDTQYF
TRBJ1-1 TRBV2 . TRBD1 TGTGCCAGCAGTCGACAGGGGAACACTGAAGCTTTCTTT CASSRQGNTEAFF
TRBJ2-2 TRBV11-2 . TRBD1 TGTGCCAGCAGACCCCCTCGGGGCAGGGGGCTGACCGGGGAGCTGTTTTTT CASRPPRGRGLTGELFF
TRBJ2-3 TRBV7-2 once TRBD2 TGTGCCAGCAGCTTAAGCGGGGGGCAAGATACGCAGTATTTT CASSLSGGQDTQYF
TRBJ2-5 TRBV6-6 . TRBD2 TGTGCCAGCAGTTATTTCGGGGGGAGAGAGACCCAGTACTTC CASSYFGGRETQYF
TRBJ2-3 TRBV2 . TRBD1 TGTGCCAGCGGTCCCGGGACAGTGAAGTATTTT CASGPGTVKYF
TRBJ2-7 TRBV6-5 . . TGTGCCAGCAGTTATAGCCGAGCCACCTACGAGCAGTACTTC CASSYSRATYEQYF
TRBJ1-2 TRBV30 . . TGTGCCTGGGTCAGGGACTACTATGGCTACACCTTC CAWVRDYYGYTF
TRBJ2-1 TRBV7-2 once TRBD1 TGTGCCAGCAGCCAAGGACAGGGGAACAATGAGCAGTTCTTC CASSQGQGNNEQFF
TRBJ2-3 TRBV18 . TRBD2 TGTGCCAGCTCGCTACTAAGCGGGGGGGCCACAGATACGCAGTATTTT CASSLLSGGATDTQYF
TRBJ1-1 TRBV27 . . TGTGCCAGCACAGGGCGCACTGAAGCTTTCTTT CASTGRTEAFF
TRBJ2-1 TRBV7-6 once TRBD2 TGTGCCAGCAGCCCAATCCCAATCACCGGGGGGGCCCTGAACAATGAGCAGTTCTTC CASSPIPITGGALNNEQFF
TRBJ2-1 TRBV21-1 few . TGTGCCAGCAGCCCACTAGCGGACCTCTCCTACAATGAGCAGTTCTTC CASSPLADLSYNEQFF
TRBJ2-1 TRBV4-3 . . TGCGCCAGCAGCCAAGGGTTTGGAGGGGCGCGCTCCTACAATGAGCAGTTCTTC CASSQGFGGARSYNEQFF
TRBJ2-7 TRBV18 . . TGTGCCAGCTCTCAGGGGACGGTCCCCTACGAGCAGTACTTC CASSQGTVPYEQYF
TRBJ2-3 TRBV20-1 . . TGCAGTGCTCCCCTAGGAGGGGCGCAGTATTTT CSAPLGGAQYF
TRBJ2-4 TRBV11-1 . . TGTGCCAGCAGCTTAGCTCTTTTCGACATTCAGTACTTC CASSLALFDIQYF
TRBJ1-2 TRBV2 . . TGTGCGAGCTTGGGCCCCGAAGAATACCTGGGTAGTGGCTACACCTTC CASLGPEEYLGSGYTF
TRBJ2-2 TRBV5-1 . . TGCGCCAGCAGCTTGAGGAGGACAGAAGACACCGGGGAGCTGTTTTTT CASSLRRTEDTGELFF
TRBJ2-5 TRBV11-3 once . TGTGCCAGCAGCTTATTTTTGGAGGAGACCCAGTACTTC CASSLFLEETQYF
TRBJ2-7 TRBV28 . TRBD2 TGTGCCAGCAGTTTAGACAGCGGGAGTATGTCCTACGAGCAGTACTTC CASSLDSGSMSYEQYF
TRBJ2-7 TRBV10-3 . TRBD1 TGTGCCATCAGTGTGAGGACAGGGTACAACGAGCAGTACTTC CAISVRTGYNEQYF
TRBJ2-1 TRBV30 . TRBD2 TGTGCCTGGGGTAGCGGGAGGGCCCTCCGAGAGCAGTTCTTC CAWGSGRALREQFF
TRBJ2-1 TRBV2 . TRBD2 TGTGCCAGCAGTCAACTAGCGGGGGGATACAATGAGCAGTTCTTC CASSQLAGGYNEQFF
TRBJ1-2 TRBV6-1 . . TGTGCCAGCAGTGAAGGGCAGATAAACTATGGCTACACCTTC CASSEGQINYGYTF
TRBJ2-7 TRBV5-4 . TRBD1 TGTGCCAGCAGCGAGGGACAGGGTAGGTACGAGCAGTACTTC CASSEGQGRYEQYF